These T cell receptor beta chains were read from a single sample in a study of tumor T cells in aggressive B-cell lymphoma. Assay used: immunoSEQ multiplex PCR; TCRdb lists only in-frame clones, some missing. Counted here are about 3,500 clones, roughly 94% occurring once; the ten biggest clones make up approximately 2%. Sample: tumor tissue. These receptors were obtained from an adult with diffuse large B cell lymphoma. CDR3s include the opening cysteine and the closing phenylalanine or tryptophan. Fields, in order: D gene, clone size, V gene, J gene, CDR3 DNA, CDR3 protein. A D gene is named only where the DNA matches it firmly. Clone size is not always given. Where it is, it says once, few, many or a class for expanded clones.

D: NA; size: NA; V: TRBV6-5; J: TRBJ1-2; DNA: TGTGCCAGCCGCCGGACTTCAGAAGGGGGCTACACCTTC; CDR3: CASRRTSEGGYTF
D: TRBD1; size: NA; V: TRBV6-6; J: TRBJ1-4; DNA: TGTGCCAGCAATTTACAGGGGGCAGATGAAAAACTGTTTTTT; CDR3: CASNLQGADEKLFF
D: NA; size: NA; V: TRBV7-9; J: TRBJ2-5; DNA: TGTGCCAGCAGCTTAGAATCTCCCGGAGAGACCCAGTACTTC; CDR3: CASSLESPGETQYF
D: NA; size: NA; V: TRBV2; J: TRBJ2-7; DNA: TGTGCCAGCGAGCGACAGTACTCCTACGAGCAGTACTTC; CDR3: CASERQYSYEQYF
D: TRBD1; size: NA; V: TRBV7-9; J: TRBJ1-2; DNA: TGTGCCAGCAGCTTAGACGGGACAGGCCCCTATGGCTACACCTTC; CDR3: CASSLDGTGPYGYTF
D: TRBD1; size: NA; V: TRBV11-3; J: TRBJ2-5; DNA: TGTGCCAGCAGCCTAGGGCCGGGACAGGGGGAGACCCAGTACTTC; CDR3: CASSLGPGQGETQYF
D: TRBD1; size: once; V: TRBV12-5; J: TRBJ2-2; DNA: TGTGCTAGTGCCCGAGCAGGGGGCTCCGGGGAGCTGTTTTTT; CDR3: CASARAGGSGELFF
D: TRBD1; size: once; V: TRBV5-8; J: TRBJ2-2; DNA: TGTGCCAGCAGCTTGAGGCAGGGGGTGAGGGAGCTGTTTTTT; CDR3: CASSLRQGVRELFF
D: TRBD2; size: NA; V: TRBV5-1; J: TRBJ2-1; DNA: TGCGCCAGCAGCTTGGTTGCGGGAGGGAACAATGAGCAGTTCTTC; CDR3: CASSLVAGGNNEQFF
D: NA; size: once; V: TRBV6-5; J: TRBJ2-2; DNA: TGTGCCAGCACCCAACAGGGAGGGGGCACCGGGGAGCTGTTTTTT; CDR3: CASTQQGGGTGELFF
D: NA; size: NA; V: TRBV6-6; J: TRBJ1-5; DNA: TGTGCCAGCAGTTACGTCAGAAATAGCAATCAGCCCCAGCATTTT; CDR3: CASSYVRNSNQPQHF
D: NA; size: few; V: TRBV9; J: TRBJ2-5; DNA: TGTGCCAGCAGCGTAGAGGCTGGGTCTAGGGAGACCCAGTACTTC; CDR3: CASSVEAGSRETQYF
D: NA; size: NA; V: TRBV11-2; J: TRBJ2-3; DNA: TGTGCCAGCAGCCTCAGGTACGAGAGCACAGATACGCAGTATTTT; CDR3: CASSLRYESTDTQYF
D: NA; size: NA; V: TRBV11-2; J: TRBJ2-3; DNA: TGTGCCAGCAGCGAAGGAGGAGGGACAGATACGCAGTATTTT; CDR3: CASSEGGGTDTQYF
D: TRBD1; size: NA; V: TRBV6-1; J: TRBJ1-2; DNA: TGTGCCAGCTCTCATGGGACAGGGGATGAGGGGACCTTC; CDR3: CASSHGTGDEGTF
D: TRBD1; size: NA; V: TRBV27; J: TRBJ1-1; DNA: TGTGCCAGCAGTTCCCCAGCCCAGGGGGTCACTTGGGCTTTCTTT; CDR3: CASSSPAQGVTWAFF
D: TRBD1; size: NA; V: TRBV7-9; J: TRBJ2-1; DNA: TGTGCCAGCAGGGTCTCCGGGACAGTTACTGAGCAGTTCTTC; CDR3: CASRVSGTVTEQFF
D: NA; size: NA; V: TRBV29-1; J: TRBJ1-2; DNA: TGCAGCGTTGGTTCGTTGGAGAACTATGGCTACACCTTC; CDR3: CSVGSLENYGYTF
D: TRBD2; size: NA; V: TRBV18; J: TRBJ2-7; DNA: TGTGCCAGCTCACCACCTATAGCGGGAGGAATCTACGAGCAGTACTTC; CDR3: CASSPPIAGGIYEQYF
D: NA; size: once; V: TRBV5-4; J: TRBJ2-1; DNA: TGTGCCAGCAGCTTAATCGGTAGCGGTGAGCAGTTCTTC; CDR3: CASSLIGSGEQFF
D: TRBD1; size: NA; V: TRBV29-1; J: TRBJ1-1; DNA: TGCAGCGTTCAGTTTGACAGGGTTGAAGCCTTCTTT; CDR3: CSVQFDRVEAFF
D: TRBD2; size: NA; V: TRBV14; J: TRBJ2-7; DNA: TGTGCCAGCAGCTTTAGCGGGCCGACCTACGAGCAGTACTTC; CDR3: CASSFSGPTYEQYF
D: NA; size: NA; V: TRBV18; J: TRBJ1-2; DNA: TGTGCCAGCTCACCAGCGGAGGGTGGGGGCTACACCTTC; CDR3: CASSPAEGGGYTF
D: TRBD2; size: NA; V: TRBV11-2; J: TRBJ2-1; DNA: TGTGCCAGCAGCTTAGAGGGTCTAGCGGGAGCGGGGAATGAGCAGTTCTTC; CDR3: CASSLEGLAGAGNEQFF
D: NA; size: NA; V: TRBV27; J: TRBJ2-7; DNA: TGTGCCAGCAGTTTGGAGTGGGGCTACGAGCAGTACTTC; CDR3: CASSLEWGYEQYF
D: TRBD1; size: NA; V: TRBV4-1; J: TRBJ2-1; DNA: TGCGCCAGCAGCCAAGTTCACCCGGGACAGGGGGACAATGAGCAGTTCTTC; CDR3: CASSQVHPGQGDNEQFF
D: NA; size: NA; V: TRBV29-1; J: TRBJ2-5; DNA: TGCAGCGTCATATCACAGATCCAAGAGACCCAGTACTTC; CDR3: CSVISQIQETQYF
D: TRBD2; size: NA; V: TRBV7-9; J: TRBJ2-5; DNA: TGTGCCAGCAGCTCAACTAGCGGGAGGGCAGAGACCCAGTACTTC; CDR3: CASSSTSGRAETQYF
D: NA; size: NA; V: TRBV12-5; J: TRBJ2-1; DNA: TGTGCTAGTGGTTTCGGGAGCTCCTACAATGAGCAGTTCTTC; CDR3: CASGFGSSYNEQFF
D: TRBD2; size: once; V: TRBV18; J: TRBJ2-7; DNA: TGTGCCAGCTCACCATACGCGGGAGTGGGACTCTACGAGCAGTACTTC; CDR3: CASSPYAGVGLYEQYF
D: NA; size: NA; V: TRBV15; J: TRBJ2-7; DNA: TGTGCCACCTCTTTGCGACAGAAATACGAGCAGTACTTC; CDR3: CATSLRQKYEQYF
D: TRBD1; size: NA; V: TRBV30; J: TRBJ1-2; DNA: TGTGCCTGGAGTGTACCCTTGACAGGGGGCTATGGCTACACCTTC; CDR3: CAWSVPLTGGYGYTF
D: NA; size: NA; V: TRBV19; J: TRBJ2-1; DNA: TGTGCCAGTAGTATAGGGGGCCCTCCTTTAAATGAGCAGTTCTTC; CDR3: CASSIGGPPLNEQFF
D: TRBD2; size: once; V: TRBV11-3; J: TRBJ2-1; DNA: TGTGCCAGCAATGATTTCCCCCCGGCGGGGGATGAAAATGAGCAGTTCTTC; CDR3: CASNDFPPAGDENEQFF
D: NA; size: NA; V: TRBV18; J: TRBJ1-1; DNA: TGTGCCAGCTCGCTACAGATGAACACTGAAGCTTTCTTT; CDR3: CASSLQMNTEAFF
D: TRBD2; size: NA; V: TRBV14; J: TRBJ2-3; DNA: TGTGCCAGCAGCCCCCTAGCGGGGATTAGCACAGATACGCAGTATTTT; CDR3: CASSPLAGISTDTQYF
D: NA; size: NA; V: TRBV6-1; J: TRBJ1-5; DNA: TGTGCCAGCAGGGAGCCGACAGCCCCCGATCAGCCCCAGCATTTT; CDR3: CASREPTAPDQPQHF
D: TRBD1; size: NA; V: TRBV6-4; J: TRBJ2-1; DNA: TGTGCCAGCAGTCGGACAGGGGGTGGGGATGAGCAGTTCTTC; CDR3: CASSRTGGGDEQFF
D: NA; size: NA; V: TRBV19; J: TRBJ1-2; DNA: TGTGCCAGTAGTATGTCGGGGGTGGACTATGGCTACACCTTC; CDR3: CASSMSGVDYGYTF
D: TRBD2; size: NA; V: TRBV2; J: TRBJ2-3; DNA: TGTGCCAGCAGTGGCCCAGGACTAGCGGGAGGAGATACGCAGTATTTT; CDR3: CASSGPGLAGGDTQYF
D: NA; size: NA; V: TRBV11-2; J: TRBJ2-1; DNA: TGTGCCAGCAGCTTAGAGAGGGGGATCCATGAGCAGTTCTTC; CDR3: CASSLERGIHEQFF
D: NA; size: NA; V: TRBV5-4; J: TRBJ1-4; DNA: TGTGCCAGCAGCCTAGGACAGACTGGTGAAAAACTGTTTTTT; CDR3: CASSLGQTGEKLFF
D: TRBD2; size: NA; V: TRBV30; J: TRBJ2-3; DNA: TGTGCCTGGAGTGTACCGGGGGGGCTGGGCACAGATACGCAGTATTTT; CDR3: CAWSVPGGLGTDTQYF
D: NA; size: NA; V: TRBV29-1; J: TRBJ1-1; DNA: TGCAGCGTTGAGGCGGGTACGGCCGCTTTCTTT; CDR3: CSVEAGTAAFF
D: NA; size: NA; V: TRBV6-5; J: TRBJ2-1; DNA: TGTGCCAGCAGTTCCTCTGGCGCGGGAAGCGATGAGCAGTTCTTC; CDR3: CASSSSGAGSDEQFF
D: TRBD1; size: NA; V: TRBV25-1; J: TRBJ2-5; DNA: TGTGCCAGCGGAACAGGGGGCCGAGAGACCCAGTACTTC; CDR3: CASGTGGRETQYF